This T cell receptor beta chain was documented in a study of T cell responses to AZD1222 COVID-19 vaccine. Regarding the study as a whole: There were mostly white British donors and more females than males, and clonal diversity was possibly underestimated. At study baseline, merely more than 5 AZD1222 recipients were seropositive. Researchers report vaccine-associated CD4 TCRs spanning spike, with dominance at 160-218 and 743-854.

Concerning this clone: Its target is not known.

The V and J ends lost 8 bases and 5 bases respectively, with 15 bases between them. Germline loops: CDR1 MNHNY, CDR2 SVGAGI (reference sequence). The CDR3 spans 13 residues. Sequencing was performed with immunoSEQ multiplex PCR; in TCRdb, only in-frame clones are kept and a portion is missing. Here the sample spans over 85,000 clones, around 82% being singletons. The source of this sequence is an adult in good health. The V and J genes are TRBV6-6 and TRBJ1-1; the D gene is possibly TRBD1 (5 bases). This specimen consisted of peripheral blood, obtained on day 0 of AZD1222 vaccination. DNA of the CDR3: TGTGCCAGCTCGTACAATGGGGGGACTGAAGCTTTCTTT. Its protein is CASSYNGGTEAFF.